This T cell receptor beta chain was obtained from a study of cytomegalovirus exposure and HLA in healthy donors. Use of 60 Vbeta and 13 Jbeta primers characterized the PCR. Using immunoSEQ multiplex PCR, the repertoire was profiled, and TCRdb retains in-frame clones only, with some absent. The repertoire holds around 180,000 clones, with 80% as singletons. V was trimmed by 3 bases and J by 1 base, leaving 6 bases between them. The CDR3 runs to 13 residues. Germline V lookup: CDR1 MNHNS, CDR2 SASEGT. The V and J genes are TRBV6-1 and TRBJ1-1; maybe TRBD1 (5 bases). The sequencing input was PBMCs. The sequence derives from a man aged 25 to 40 in good health and CMV-seropositive. Here the CDR3 reads CASSETENTEAFF. DNA for the CDR3: TGTGCCAGCAGTGAGACAGAGAACACTGAAGCTTTCTTT.